Listed below are T cell receptor beta chains from one sample, sequenced in a study of somatic mutations in cytotoxic T cells in rheumatoid arthritis. Clones were sequenced by immunoSEQ multiplex PCR, and TCRdb holds only the in-frame ones, with some missing. The data show 8,500 to 11,000 clones, with approximately 85% seen just once and approximately 20% held by the top ten. Sequenced: CD8+ T cells sorted from blood. The receptor set was obtained from a woman in her fifties or sixties in good health. CDR3s include the opening cysteine and the closing phenylalanine or tryptophan. The order of the fields is clone size, J gene, D gene, V gene, CDR3 DNA, CDR3 protein. A D gene is named only where the DNA matches it firmly. Not all rows give a size; the values are once, few, many and, for expanded clones, a class.

abundance: once; j_gene: TRBJ2-2; d_gene: TRBD2; v_gene: TRBV6-1; CDR3nt: TGTGCCAGTCTAGCGGGGGGGCAAGAGACCGGGGAGCTGTTTTTT; CDR3aa: CASLAGGQETGELFF
abundance: -; j_gene: TRBJ1-3; d_gene: -; v_gene: TRBV7-9; CDR3nt: TGTGCCAGCAGCTTCTCGCAGGGAAACACCATATATTTT; CDR3aa: CASSFSQGNTIYF
abundance: few; j_gene: TRBJ2-7; d_gene: TRBD1; v_gene: TRBV7-9; CDR3nt: TGTGCCAGCAGCTCCGGACAGGGCTCCTACGAGCAGTACTTC; CDR3aa: CASSSGQGSYEQYF
abundance: -; j_gene: TRBJ2-7; d_gene: TRBD2; v_gene: TRBV6-1; CDR3nt: TGTGCCAGCAGTGACGGGACTAGCGGCTACGAGCAGTACTTC; CDR3aa: CASSDGTSGYEQYF
abundance: once; j_gene: TRBJ2-7; d_gene: -; v_gene: TRBV5-5; CDR3nt: TGTGCCAGCAGCTTCTTAGGGGTCCACGAGCAGTACTTC; CDR3aa: CASSFLGVHEQYF
abundance: -; j_gene: TRBJ1-6; d_gene: -; v_gene: TRBV7-9; CDR3nt: TGTGCCAGCAGGGATCACAGGGTCGATTCACCCCTCCACTTT; CDR3aa: CASRDHRVDSPLHF
abundance: -; j_gene: TRBJ2-5; d_gene: -; v_gene: TRBV5-5; CDR3nt: TGTGCCAGCAGCATAACTACGTACCAAGAGACCCAGTACTTC; CDR3aa: CASSITTYQETQYF
abundance: medium-sized; j_gene: TRBJ2-5; d_gene: TRBD2; v_gene: TRBV6-1; CDR3nt: TGTGCCAGCAGTGAAGCGTCCGGGGGGGGTTGGGAGACCCAGTACTTC; CDR3aa: CASSEASGGGWETQYF
abundance: -; j_gene: TRBJ2-7; d_gene: -; v_gene: TRBV7-8; CDR3nt: TGTGCCAGCAGCGCGGGACCAACCTACGAGCAGTACTTC; CDR3aa: CASSAGPTYEQYF
abundance: few; j_gene: TRBJ1-1; d_gene: -; v_gene: TRBV5-6; CDR3nt: TGTGCCAGCAGCTTGGATCCGGACACCTACACTGAAGCTTTCTTT; CDR3aa: CASSLDPDTYTEAFF
abundance: few; j_gene: TRBJ1-3; d_gene: TRBD1; v_gene: TRBV11-2; CDR3nt: TGCGCCAGCAGCCGCGACAGGGGGACTGGAAACACCATATATTTT; CDR3aa: CASSRDRGTGNTIYF
abundance: -; j_gene: TRBJ1-2; d_gene: TRBD1; v_gene: TRBV27; CDR3nt: TGTGCCAGCAGCCAACAGGGGGGTGGCTACACCTTC; CDR3aa: CASSQQGGGYTF
abundance: -; j_gene: TRBJ2-5; d_gene: TRBD2; v_gene: TRBV13; CDR3nt: TGTGCCAGCAGCCGAGGCCAGGCGGGGGGGCAAGAGACCCAGTACTTC; CDR3aa: CASSRGQAGGQETQYF
abundance: -; j_gene: TRBJ2-7; d_gene: -; v_gene: TRBV7-9; CDR3nt: TGTGCCAGCGAACAGGGTTCCTCCTACGAGCAGTACTTC; CDR3aa: CASEQGSSYEQYF
abundance: -; j_gene: TRBJ1-2; d_gene: -; v_gene: TRBV30; CDR3nt: TGTGCCTGGAGTGTACGGGGGGCCGGCTACACCTTC; CDR3aa: CAWSVRGAGYTF
abundance: -; j_gene: TRBJ2-7; d_gene: -; v_gene: TRBV18; CDR3nt: TGTGCCAGCTCACCAGGGGCCACCTACGAGCAGTACTTC; CDR3aa: CASSPGATYEQYF
abundance: -; j_gene: TRBJ1-2; d_gene: -; v_gene: TRBV19; CDR3nt: TGTGCCAGTAGTATCGCGGGGACCGTCTATGGCTACACCTTC; CDR3aa: CASSIAGTVYGYTF
abundance: -; j_gene: TRBJ2-1; d_gene: -; v_gene: TRBV30; CDR3nt: TGTGCCTGGGGGGGGAATGAGCAGTTCTTC; CDR3aa: CAWGGNEQFF
abundance: -; j_gene: TRBJ2-1; d_gene: TRBD1; v_gene: TRBV9; CDR3nt: TGTGCCAGCAGCGTTGGGACAGGGGGCGAGTACAATGAGCAGTTCTTC; CDR3aa: CASSVGTGGEYNEQFF
abundance: -; j_gene: TRBJ2-7; d_gene: -; v_gene: TRBV7-2; CDR3nt: TGTGCCAGCAGCCCGGGACTCGGCTACGAGCAGTACTTC; CDR3aa: CASSPGLGYEQYF
abundance: -; j_gene: TRBJ1-5; d_gene: -; v_gene: TRBV7-9; CDR3nt: TGTGCCAGCAGCTCCGACGGGGGTCGGAGTCAGCCCCAGCATTTT; CDR3aa: CASSSDGGRSQPQHF
abundance: few; j_gene: TRBJ2-7; d_gene: -; v_gene: TRBV7-9; CDR3nt: TGTGCCAGCAGCTTAGAGGAGGGGCCCCGGGGGCAGTACTTC; CDR3aa: CASSLEEGPRGQYF
abundance: -; j_gene: TRBJ2-3; d_gene: -; v_gene: TRBV6-6; CDR3nt: TGTGCCAGCAGTTATGAGGAGAGCACAGATACGCAGTATTTT; CDR3aa: CASSYEESTDTQYF
abundance: -; j_gene: TRBJ1-5; d_gene: TRBD1; v_gene: TRBV19; CDR3nt: TGTGCCAGTAGTTACGGGACAGGGGGCGTTCAGCCCCAGCATTTT; CDR3aa: CASSYGTGGVQPQHF
abundance: -; j_gene: TRBJ2-2; d_gene: TRBD1; v_gene: TRBV6-4; CDR3nt: TGTGCCAGCAGTCCCGGGACAGCGAACACCGGGGAGCTGTTTTTT; CDR3aa: CASSPGTANTGELFF
abundance: -; j_gene: TRBJ2-1; d_gene: TRBD2; v_gene: TRBV28; CDR3nt: TGTGCCAGCACCCTTGGACTAGCGGACTACAATGAGCAGTTCTTC; CDR3aa: CASTLGLADYNEQFF
abundance: once; j_gene: TRBJ2-3; d_gene: TRBD1; v_gene: TRBV5-6; CDR3nt: TGTGCCAGCCGGAAACAGGGGGCGATCACAGATACGCAGTATTTT; CDR3aa: CASRKQGAITDTQYF
abundance: -; j_gene: TRBJ2-5; d_gene: TRBD1; v_gene: TRBV27; CDR3nt: TGTGCCAGCAGTCCAGGGACAGCTCAAGGGACCCAGTACTTC; CDR3aa: CASSPGTAQGTQYF
abundance: -; j_gene: TRBJ2-7; d_gene: TRBD1; v_gene: TRBV18; CDR3nt: TGTGCCAGCTCACCAGCCAGGGACAGGTACTACGAGCAGTACTTC; CDR3aa: CASSPARDRYYEQYF